The T cell receptor (beta chain) under discussion was sequenced for a study of T cells after posttransplantation cyclophosphamide. Findings of the study overall: Donor-recipient repertoire similarity was low at 1-2 months, rising over year one. TRB overlap between skin or GI tissue T cells and blood was limited.

Points on this clone: Its antigen remains unidentified.

Germline V gene data show CDR1 as LGHNA and CDR2 as YNFKEQ. This CDR3 is built from 17 residues. Clones were read by immunoSEQ multiplex PCR, and TCRdb kept only the in-frame ones, dropping some. This table has 2,500 to 3,500 clones, more than 60% appearing once. The gene calls are TRBV4-2 and TRBJ2-5, with D perhaps matching TRBD1 (7 bases). The J call may be mistaken, given a closer DNA end match to TRBJ2-7. The sample consisted of memory CD8+ T cells sorted from blood. The sequence came from a woman aged 25 to 39 in good health and a related stem cell transplant donor. CDR3 residues: CASSQEGGQNPSYEQYF. The CDR3 bases are TGTGCCAGCAGCCAAGAGGGGGGACAGAATCCCTCCTACGAGCAGTACTTC.